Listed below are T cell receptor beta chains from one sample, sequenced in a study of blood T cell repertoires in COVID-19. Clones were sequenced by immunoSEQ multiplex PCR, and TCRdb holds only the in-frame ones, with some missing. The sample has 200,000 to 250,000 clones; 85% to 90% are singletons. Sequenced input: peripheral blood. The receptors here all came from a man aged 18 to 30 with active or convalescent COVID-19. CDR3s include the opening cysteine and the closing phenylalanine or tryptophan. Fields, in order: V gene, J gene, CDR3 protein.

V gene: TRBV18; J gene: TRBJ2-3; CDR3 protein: CASSPPGGGPNTQYF
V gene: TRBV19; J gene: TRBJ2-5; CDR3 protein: CASSIAPTSGRVRETQYF
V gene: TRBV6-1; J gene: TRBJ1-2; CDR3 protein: CASSEWGGSSAGYTF
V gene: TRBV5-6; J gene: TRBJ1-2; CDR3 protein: CASSPPRGQYGYTF
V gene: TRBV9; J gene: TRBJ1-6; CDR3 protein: CASSVESGQGPGPLHF
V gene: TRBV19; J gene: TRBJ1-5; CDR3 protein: CASAWGRGSNQPQHF
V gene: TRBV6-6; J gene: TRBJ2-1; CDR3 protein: CASSQREGPNEQFF
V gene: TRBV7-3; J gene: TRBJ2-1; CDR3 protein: CASSPGRDNEQFF
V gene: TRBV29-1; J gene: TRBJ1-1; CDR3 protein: CSVNRQGNTEAFF
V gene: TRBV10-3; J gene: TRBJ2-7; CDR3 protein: CAISPSESSYEQYF
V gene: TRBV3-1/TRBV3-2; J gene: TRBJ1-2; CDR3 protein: CASTGLSTGGYGYTF
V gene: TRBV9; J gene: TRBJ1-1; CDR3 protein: CASSVRGGTEAFF
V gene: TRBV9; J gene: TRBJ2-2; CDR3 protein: CASSETANTGELFF
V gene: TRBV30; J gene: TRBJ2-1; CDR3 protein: CAWSARSHNEQFF
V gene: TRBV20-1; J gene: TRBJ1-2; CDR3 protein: CSAAALGGYTF
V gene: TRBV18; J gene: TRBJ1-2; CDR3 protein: CASSPPGQGEGGGYTF
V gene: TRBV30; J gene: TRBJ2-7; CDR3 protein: CAWRQGVGEQYF
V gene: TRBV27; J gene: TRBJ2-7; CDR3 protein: CASRETSGGSYEQYF
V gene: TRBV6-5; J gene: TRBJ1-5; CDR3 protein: CASSYSATVGSQPQHF
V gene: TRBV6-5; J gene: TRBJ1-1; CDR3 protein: CASSLVQGSTEAFF
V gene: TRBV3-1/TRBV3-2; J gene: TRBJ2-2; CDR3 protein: CASSGAGRSNTGELFF
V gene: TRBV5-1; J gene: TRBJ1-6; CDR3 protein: CASSLKGQGDSPLHF
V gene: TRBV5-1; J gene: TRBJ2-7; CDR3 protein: CASSLDGQGAIDEQYF
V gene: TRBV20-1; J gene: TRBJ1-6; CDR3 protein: CSASGWGEFNNSPLHF
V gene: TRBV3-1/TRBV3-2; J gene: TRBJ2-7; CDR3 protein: CASSQGAQQYF
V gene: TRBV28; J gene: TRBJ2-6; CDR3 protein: CASSLGRGAPGANVLTF
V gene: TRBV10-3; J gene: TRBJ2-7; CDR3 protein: CAISGGLDLDEQYF
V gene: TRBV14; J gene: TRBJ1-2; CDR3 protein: CASSQVGLPYGYTF
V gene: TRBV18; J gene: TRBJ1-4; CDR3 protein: CASSQNRGLEKLFF
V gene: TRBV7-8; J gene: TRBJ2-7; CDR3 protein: CASSLPSGLAGVSYEQYF
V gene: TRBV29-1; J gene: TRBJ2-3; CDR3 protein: CSVEGAAGGRDTQYF
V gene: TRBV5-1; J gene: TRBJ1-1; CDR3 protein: CASRDSWNTEAFF
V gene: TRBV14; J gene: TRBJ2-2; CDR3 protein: CASSPSQGAGELFF
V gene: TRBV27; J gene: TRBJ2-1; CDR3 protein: CASSRPGASSNEQFF
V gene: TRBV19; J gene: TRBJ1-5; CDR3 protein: CASRGQRSNQPQHF
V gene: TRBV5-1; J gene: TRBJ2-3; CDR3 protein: CASSYIASTDTQYF
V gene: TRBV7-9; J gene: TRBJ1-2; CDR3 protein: CASGRQGPPYGYTF
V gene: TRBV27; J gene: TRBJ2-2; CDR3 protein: CASRRQGYTGELFF
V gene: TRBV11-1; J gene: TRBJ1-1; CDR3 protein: CASSLHGIGAEAFF
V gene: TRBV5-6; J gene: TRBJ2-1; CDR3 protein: CASSLGGVGSYNEQFF
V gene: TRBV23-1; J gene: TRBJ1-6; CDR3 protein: CASSQLPGRESPLHF
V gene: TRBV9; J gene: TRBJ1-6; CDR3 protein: CASSPRQELWSPLHF
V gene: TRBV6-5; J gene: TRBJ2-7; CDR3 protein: CASGLGQHYEQYF
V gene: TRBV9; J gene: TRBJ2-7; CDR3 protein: CASSVGSGQELEQYF
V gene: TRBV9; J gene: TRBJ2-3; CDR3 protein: CASSALAVAGGHTDTQYF
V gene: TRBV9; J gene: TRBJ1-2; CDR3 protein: CASSARDTNYGYTF
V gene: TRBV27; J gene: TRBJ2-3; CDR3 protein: CASSLYDRHGDTQYF
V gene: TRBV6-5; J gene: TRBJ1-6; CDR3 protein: CASSYRTQGVWSPLHF
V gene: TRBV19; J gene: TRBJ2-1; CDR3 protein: CASSRGVGNEQFF
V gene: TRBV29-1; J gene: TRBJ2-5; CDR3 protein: CSGARGTGARETQYF
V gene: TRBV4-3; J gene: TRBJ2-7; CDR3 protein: CASSQGRRGGPYEQYF
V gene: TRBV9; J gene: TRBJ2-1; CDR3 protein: CASSVATFVASGSLRNEQFF
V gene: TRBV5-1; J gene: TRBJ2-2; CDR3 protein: CASSPGLAASGELFF
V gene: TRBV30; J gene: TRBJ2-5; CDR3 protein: CAGGIPGGRETQYF